Presented here are 22 T cell receptor beta chains from one specimen sequenced in a study of CD8+ T cells in alopecia areata. Following extraction, RNA underwent reverse transcription to cDNA, which served as the sequencing template. The repertoire was sequenced with immunoSEQ multiplex PCR; TCRdb's copy has only in-frame clones and lacks some. Of around 150,000 clones listed, approximately 60% are singletons. Sequencing was carried out using CD4+ T cells sorted from blood. The receptors come from a human donor in good health.

The chain combines TRBV29-1 with TRBJ1-1; the D gene is possibly TRBD1 (6 bases). The CDR3 is 15 amino acids. Trimming removed 6 bases at V and 4 bases at J, with 21 bases between. The germline V gene has CDR1 SQVTM and CDR2 ANQGSEA. CDR3 bases: TGCAGCGTAGGGGACACCGGGGAGTTTAGCACTGAAGCTTTCTTT. Protein product: CSVGDTGEFSTEAFF. The full variable domain, completed using reference TRBV29-1 and TRBJ1-1, is SAVISQKPSRDICQRGTSLTIQCQVDSQVTMMFWYRQQPGQSLTLIATANQGSEATYESGFVIDKFPISRPNLTFSTLTVSNMSPEDSSIYLCSVGDTGEFSTEAFFGQGTRLTVV.

This clone was picked up a small number of times. V and J are TRBV4-1 and TRBJ1-4, with D perhaps TRBD1 (5 bases). This CDR3 has 14 amino acids. Germline loops: CDR1 MGHRA, CDR2 YSYEKL. Deletions cut 8 bases from V and 4 bases from J, with 14 bases between. The CDR3 loop reads CASGPGRHNEKLFF. The CDR3 DNA is TGCGCCAGCGGCCCGGGACGGCATAATGAAAAACTGTTTTTT.

This chain joins TRBV29-1 and TRBJ2-1, with D possibly TRBD1 on 6 matching bases. The germline V and J ends were trimmed by 7 bases and 2 bases, with 9 bases remaining between them. Germline-derived CDR1 and CDR2 are SQVTM and ANQGSEA. CDR3 size: 12 residues. CDR3 DNA: TGCAGCGCCAGGGGCACCTACAATGAGCAGTTCTTC. Its translation: CSARGTYNEQFF.

This clone appeared a few times. This chain links TRBV9 with TRBJ2-5, with D uncertain. The germline V and J ends were trimmed by 4 bases and 3 bases, with 10 bases remaining between them. The germline gives CDR1 SGDLS, CDR2 YYNGEE. The CDR3 has 13 amino acids. The DNA for the CDR3 is TGTGCCAGCAGCTCCTCTCCAAAAGAGACCCAGTACTTC. This encodes CASSSSPKETQYF.

The chain combines TRBV5-1 with TRBJ2-2; tentative D call: TRBD2 (5 bases). V lost 2 bases, J lost 9 bases, and 23 bases lay in between. CDR3 size: 17 residues. Germline V CDR1 and CDR2: SGHRS, YFSETQ. CDR3 bases: TGCGCCAGCAGCTTTATCGGGCGGAGGACGTCGTTCCGGGAGCTGTTTTTT. The encoded protein is CASSFIGRRTSFRELFF.

There are a few counts of this clone. Other DNA sequences in the sample encode the same CDR3. The rearrangement uses TRBV2 and TRBJ2-1, with 14 positions matching TRBD2. The CDR3 consists of 16 residues. Per germline, CDR1 SNHLY and CDR2 FYNNEI. The J segment lost 5 bases and the V segment lost 6 bases, leaving 6 bases of the junction unmatched. The DNA of the CDR3 is TGTGCCAGCAGGGAACGACTAGCGGGAGGGAACAATGAGCAGTTCTTC. Encoded protein: CASRERLAGGNNEQFF.

The genes are TRBV4-1 and TRBJ2-7, with 8 bases that match TRBD2. The V segment lost 6 bases and the J segment 1 base; nucleotides outside the gene matches: 11. The CDR3 runs 16 residues. The germline V gene has CDR1 MGHRA and CDR2 YSYEKL. Here the CDR3 DNA reads TGCGCCAGCAGTCCAAATAGCGGGAACCCATCCTACGAGCAGTACTTC. It is translated as CASSPNSGNPSYEQYF.

V usage is TRBV2 and J usage is TRBJ2-1; D gene unclear. The V end lost 6 bases, the J end lost 7 bases, and 10 bases lay between the germline ends. Germline CDR1 is SNHLY and CDR2 is FYNNEI. The CDR3 sequence is 12 residues long. Here the CDR3 reads CASSPGRNEQFF. The CDR3 nucleotides read TGTGCCAGCAGCCCGGGCCGGAATGAGCAGTTCTTC.

The gene calls are TRBV27 and TRBJ2-1, with 7 bases fitting TRBD2. Trimming cost V 5 bases and J 16 bases; bases outside gene matches: 11. From germline, CDR1 is MNHEY and CDR2 SMNVEV (reference sequence). This CDR3 spans 12 amino acids. This chain's CDR3 is CASSPIGGRNFF. The CDR3 DNA reads TGTGCCAGCAGTCCGATAGGCGGGAGAAACTTCTTC.

The gene calls are TRBV7-9 and TRBJ1-1, with a possible D match to TRBD1 (5 bases). This CDR3 spans 15 amino acids. V shed 5 bases and J shed 2 bases, with 15 bases lying between them. Per the germline V gene, CDR1 is SEHNR and CDR2 is FQNEAQ (reference sequence). The CDR3 loop is CASSAYDGANTEAFF. The CDR3, as DNA: TGTGCCAGCAGCGCCTATGACGGGGCCAACACTGAAGCTTTCTTT. Combining the CDR3 with reference TRBV7-9 and TRBJ1-1 gives the whole variable domain DTGVSQNPRHKITKRGQNVTFRCDPISEHNRLYWYRQTLGQGPEFLTYFQNEAQLEKSRLLSDRFSAERPKGSFSTLEIQRTEQGDSAMYLCASSAYDGANTEAFFGQGTRLTVV.

The gene calls are TRBV5-1 and TRBJ2-1; TRBD2 aligns across 10 bases. The V and J ends lost 4 bases and 2 bases, in that order; junction bases with no gene match: 6. The CDR3 loop spans 16 amino acids. Germline V gene lookup returns CDR1 SGHRS and CDR2 YFSETQ. The CDR3 DNA follows: TGCGCCAGCAGCCCCGGGACTAGCGCCACCTACAATGAGCAGTTCTTC. Translating it yields CASSPGTSATYNEQFF.

The chain has TRBV6-1 and TRBJ1-5; D possibly corresponds to TRBD1 (5 bases). CDR1 is MNHNS and CDR2 is SASEGT in the germline V gene. V was pared by 3 bases and J by 2 bases, with 20 bases between. The CDR3 spans 18 residues. CDR3 in amino acids: CASSEARGQGEGNQPQHF. For the CDR3, the DNA is TGTGCCAGCAGTGAGGCCCGCGGGCAGGGCGAAGGCAATCAGCCCCAGCATTTT.

The chain combines TRBV2 with TRBJ1-4; D is unclear. Trimming took off 2 bases at V and 5 bases at J, with 12 bases between the two ends. CDR3 size: 15 residues. Germline lookup yields CDR1 SNHLY and CDR2 FYNNEI. CDR3 nucleotides: TGTGCCAGCAGTGAAATTCAGAATTACAATGAAAAACTGTTTTTT. It encodes CASSEIQNYNEKLFF.

The chain links TRBV2 to TRBJ1-5, with D tentatively TRBD1 (5 bases). The CDR3 loop spans 15 amino acids. Germline V gives CDR1 SNHLY, CDR2 FYNNEI. The V end was cut by 9 bases, the J end by 4 bases, with 19 bases between. The chain's CDR3 is CASQPQGAGNQPQHF. DNA for the CDR3: TGTGCCAGTCAGCCGCAGGGCGCTGGGAATCAGCCCCAGCATTTT.

The chain is built from TRBV28 and TRBJ1-5, with D possibly matching TRBD1 (5 bases). Germline V gene data show CDR1 as MDHEN and CDR2 as SYDVKM. The CDR3 loop spans 14 amino acids. V dropped 2 bases and J dropped 6 bases, with 11 bases sitting between them. The CDR3 loop is CASSLRGDAQPQHF. CDR3 nucleotides: TGTGCCAGCAGTTTACGGGGGGACGCTCAGCCCCAGCATTTT.

The V gene is TRBV30, the J gene TRBJ1-3; D may be TRBD1 (6 bases). The CDR3 is 13 amino acids. Germline V gene data show CDR1 as GTSNPN and CDR2 as SVGIG (reference sequence). V lost 1 base to trimming and J lost 3 bases, with 7 bases between them. The CDR3 protein is CAWSAGVGNTIYF. The CDR3 DNA sequence: TGTGCCTGGAGTGCAGGGGTTGGAAACACCATATATTTT. The whole variable domain, filled in from reference TRBV30 and TRBJ1-3, reads SQTIHQWPATLVQPVGSPLSLECTVEGTSNPNLYWYRQAAGRGLQLLFYSVGIGQISSEVPQNLSASRPQDRQFILSSKKLLLSDSGFYLCAWSAGVGNTIYFGEGSWLTVV.

This chain connects TRBV15 to TRBJ2-6; 7 nucleotides agree with TRBD1. The V and J ends lost 0 bases and 3 bases, in that order; junction bases with no gene match: 14. CDR1 and CDR2 from the germline V gene are LNHNV and YYDKDF (reference sequence). There are 20 residues in the CDR3. CDR3 nucleotide sequence: TGTGCCACCAGCAGAGATCTTTTAGAGACAGGGCTCTTTGGGGCCAACGTCCTGACTTTC. This translates into CATSRDLLETGLFGANVLTF.

The chain joins TRBV4-1 to TRBJ2-3; D remains ambiguous. Germline assignment: CDR1 MGHRA and CDR2 YSYEKL. The V end lost 3 bases, the J end lost 0 bases, and 16 bases lay between the germline ends. This CDR3 comprises 17 residues. The CDR3 nucleotides are TGCGCCAGCAGCCAGCTTGGTAGACCTCTGAGCACAGATACGCAGTATTTT. Translating it yields CASSQLGRPLSTDTQYF.

The chain couples TRBV19 to TRBJ1-2; 7 bases are a match to TRBD1. There are 14 residues in the CDR3. V lost 6 bases and J lost 7; bases outside the gene matches: 11. Germline V CDR1 and CDR2: LNHDA, SQIVND (reference sequence). The CDR3 nucleotides are TGTGCCAGTAGCGATCGGAGACAGGGTGTTGGCTACACCTTC. Encoded protein: CASSDRRQGVGYTF.

The chain is built from TRBV2 and TRBJ2-6, with D tentatively TRBD2 (6 bases). Trimming shortened V by 4 bases and J by 0 bases, and 16 bases separated the two germline ends. Germline V gene data show CDR1 as SNHLY and CDR2 as FYNNEI. The CDR3 is 18 residues long. The CDR3 here is CASSGEAGWSSGANVLTF. CDR3 coding DNA: TGTGCCAGCAGTGGGGAGGCGGGGTGGAGCTCTGGGGCCAACGTCCTGACTTTC.

The CDR3 DNA sequence: TGCAGCGTTCTCACAGGGAGCTCTGGAAACACCATATATTTT. Translation gives CSVLTGSSGNTIYF. The chain uses TRBV29-1 and TRBJ1-3, with D perhaps TRBD1 (6 bases). The CDR3 length is 14 residues. Trimming stripped 5 bases from V and 0 bases from J, with 11 bases between. Germline values: CDR1 SQVTM, CDR2 ANQGSEA.

The genes are TRBV29-1 and TRBJ2-1; possibly TRBD1 or TRBD2 for D (5 bases each). Germline CDR1 SQVTM, CDR2 ANQGSEA. V lost 6 bases, J lost 5 bases, and 14 bases lay in between. This CDR3 is 13 amino acids long. This CDR3 reads CSVRGRRDNEQFF. The CDR3, as DNA: TGCAGCGTCCGGGGCAGGCGCGACAATGAGCAGTTCTTC.